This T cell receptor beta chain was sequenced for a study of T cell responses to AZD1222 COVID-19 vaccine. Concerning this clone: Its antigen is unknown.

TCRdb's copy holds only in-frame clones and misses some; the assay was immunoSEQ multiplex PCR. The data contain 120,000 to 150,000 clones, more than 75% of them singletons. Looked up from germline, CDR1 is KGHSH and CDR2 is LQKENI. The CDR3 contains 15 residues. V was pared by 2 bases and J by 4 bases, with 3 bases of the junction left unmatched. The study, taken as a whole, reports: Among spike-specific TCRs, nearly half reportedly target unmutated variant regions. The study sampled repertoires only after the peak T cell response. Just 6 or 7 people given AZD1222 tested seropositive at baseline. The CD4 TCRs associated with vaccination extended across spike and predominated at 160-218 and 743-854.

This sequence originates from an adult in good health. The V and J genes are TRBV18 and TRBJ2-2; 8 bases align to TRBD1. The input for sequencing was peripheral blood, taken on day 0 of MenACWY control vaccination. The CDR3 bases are TGTGCCAGCTCACCAGAGACAGGGGTCACCGGGGAGCTGTTTTTT. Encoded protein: CASSPETGVTGELFF.